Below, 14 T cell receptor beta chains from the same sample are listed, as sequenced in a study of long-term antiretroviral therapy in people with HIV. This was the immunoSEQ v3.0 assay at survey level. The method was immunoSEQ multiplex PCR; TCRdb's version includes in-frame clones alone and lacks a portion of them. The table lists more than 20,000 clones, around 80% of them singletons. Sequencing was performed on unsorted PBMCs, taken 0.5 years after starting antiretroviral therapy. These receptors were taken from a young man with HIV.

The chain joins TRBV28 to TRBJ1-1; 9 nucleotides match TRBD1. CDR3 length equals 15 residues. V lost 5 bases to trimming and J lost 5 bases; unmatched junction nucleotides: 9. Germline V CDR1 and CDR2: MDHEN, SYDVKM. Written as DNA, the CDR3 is TGTGCCAGCAGTCCAACTACAGGGGGCCGGACTGAAGCTTTCTTT. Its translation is CASSPTTGGRTEAFF.

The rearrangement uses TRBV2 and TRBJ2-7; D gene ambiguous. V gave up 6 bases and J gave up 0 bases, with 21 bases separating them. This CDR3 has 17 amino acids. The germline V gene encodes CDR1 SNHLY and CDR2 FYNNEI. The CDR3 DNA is TGTGCCAGCAGAAAGAACGCCGCGCCCAGGAGCTCCTACGAGCAGTACTTC. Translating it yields CASRKNAAPRSSYEQYF.

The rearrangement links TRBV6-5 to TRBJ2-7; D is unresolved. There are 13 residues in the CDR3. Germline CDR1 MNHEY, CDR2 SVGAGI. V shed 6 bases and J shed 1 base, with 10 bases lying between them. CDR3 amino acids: CASRGLDSYEQYF. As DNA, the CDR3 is TGTGCCAGCAGGGGCCTTGATTCCTACGAGCAGTACTTC.

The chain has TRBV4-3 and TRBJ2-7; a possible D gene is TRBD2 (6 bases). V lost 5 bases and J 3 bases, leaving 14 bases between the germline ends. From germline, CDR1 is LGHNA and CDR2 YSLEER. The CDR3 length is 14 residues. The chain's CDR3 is CASSDGQGGYEQYF. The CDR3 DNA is TGCGCCAGCAGCGACGGGCAGGGAGGCTACGAGCAGTACTTC.

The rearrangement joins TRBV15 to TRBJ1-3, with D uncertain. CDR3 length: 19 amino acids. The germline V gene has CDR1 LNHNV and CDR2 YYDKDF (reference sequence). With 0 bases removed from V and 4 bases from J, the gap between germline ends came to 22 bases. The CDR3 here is CATSRDSGEEWSIGNTIYF. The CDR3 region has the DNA TGTGCCACCAGCAGAGATAGCGGGGAAGAGTGGTCCATCGGAAACACCATATATTTT. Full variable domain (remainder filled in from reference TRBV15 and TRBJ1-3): DAMVIQNPRYQVTQFGKPVTLSCSQTLNHNVMYWYQQKSSQAPKLLFHYYDKDFNNEADTPDNFQSRRPNTSFCFLDIRSPGLGDTAMYLCATSRDSGEEWSIGNTIYFGEGSWLTVV.

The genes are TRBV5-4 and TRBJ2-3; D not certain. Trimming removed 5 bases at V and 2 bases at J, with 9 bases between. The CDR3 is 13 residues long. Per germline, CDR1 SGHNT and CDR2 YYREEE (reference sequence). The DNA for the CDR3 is TGTGCCAGCAGGTCCTTTTACACAGATACGCAGTATTTT. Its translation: CASRSFYTDTQYF.

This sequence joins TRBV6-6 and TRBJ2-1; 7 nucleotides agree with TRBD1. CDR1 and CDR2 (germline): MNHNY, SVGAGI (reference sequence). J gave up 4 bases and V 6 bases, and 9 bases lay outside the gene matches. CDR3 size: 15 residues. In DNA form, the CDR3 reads TGTGCCAGCAGAACCGGGACAGCCTTGTACAATGAGCAGTTCTTC. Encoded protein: CASRTGTALYNEQFF.

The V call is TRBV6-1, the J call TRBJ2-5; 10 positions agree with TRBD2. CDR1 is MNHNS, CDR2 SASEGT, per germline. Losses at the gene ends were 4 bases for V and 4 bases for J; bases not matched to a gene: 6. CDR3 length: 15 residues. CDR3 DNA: TGTGCCAGCAGTGTGGCTAGCGGGGGTGTAGAGACCCAGTACTTC. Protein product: CASSVASGGVETQYF.

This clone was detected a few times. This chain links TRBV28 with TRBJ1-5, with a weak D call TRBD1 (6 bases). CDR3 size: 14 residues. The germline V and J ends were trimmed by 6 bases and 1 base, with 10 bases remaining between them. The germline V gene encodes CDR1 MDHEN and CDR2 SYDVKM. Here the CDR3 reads CASRQQGSNQPQHF. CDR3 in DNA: TGTGCCAGCAGACAACAGGGAAGCAATCAGCCCCAGCATTTT.

CDR3 loop: CASSPTGYEQYF. As DNA, the CDR3 is TGTGCCAGCAGCCCTACAGGGTACGAGCAGTACTTC. The chain links TRBV5-5 to TRBJ2-7; TRBD1 is a possible D gene (6 bases). CDR3 length: 12 amino acids. CDR1 and CDR2 from the germline V gene are SGHKS and YYEKEE (reference sequence). Trimming shortened V by 4 bases and J by 4 bases, and 9 bases separated the two germline ends.

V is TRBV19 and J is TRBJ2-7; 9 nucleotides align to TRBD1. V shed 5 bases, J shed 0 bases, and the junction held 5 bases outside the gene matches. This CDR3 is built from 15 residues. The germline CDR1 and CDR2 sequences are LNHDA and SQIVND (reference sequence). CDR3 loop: CASSPAQGASYEQYF. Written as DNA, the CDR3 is TGTGCCAGTAGTCCGGCACAGGGGGCCTCCTACGAGCAGTACTTC.

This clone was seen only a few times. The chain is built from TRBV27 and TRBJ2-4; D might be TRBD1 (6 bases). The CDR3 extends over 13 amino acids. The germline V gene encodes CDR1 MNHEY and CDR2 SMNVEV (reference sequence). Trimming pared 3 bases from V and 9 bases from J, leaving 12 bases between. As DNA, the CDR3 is TGTGCCAGCAGTTTCTCGGACAGACTCATTCAGTACTTC. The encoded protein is CASSFSDRLIQYF.

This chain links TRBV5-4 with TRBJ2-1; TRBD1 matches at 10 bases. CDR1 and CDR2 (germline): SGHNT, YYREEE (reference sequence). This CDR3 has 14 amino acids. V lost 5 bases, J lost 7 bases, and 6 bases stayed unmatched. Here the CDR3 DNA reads TGTGCCAGCAGTTCGGGGACAGGGGAGAATGAGCAGTTCTTC. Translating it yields CASSSGTGENEQFF.

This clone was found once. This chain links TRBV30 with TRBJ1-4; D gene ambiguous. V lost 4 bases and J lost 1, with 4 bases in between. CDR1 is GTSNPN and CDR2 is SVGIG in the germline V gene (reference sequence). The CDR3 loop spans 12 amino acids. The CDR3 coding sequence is TGTGCCTGGATGGGAACTAATGAAAAACTGTTTTTT. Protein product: CAWMGTNEKLFF.